The 15 T cell receptor beta chains below were found in one sample sequenced in a study of blood T cells in healthy people across ages. Combining a sample-barcoded 5' primer with a J-beta primer mix, a second PCR ran for about 6 to 11 cycles. TCRdb called the 5' RACE reads again in MiXCR, with one record for every CDR3 protein. The repertoire holds 600,000 to 1,000,000 distinct CDR3 sequences, with 25% as singletons. The sample was also reused in another study, on T cells of mothers and their children.

Sequencing used blood. The origin of the receptors is a boy aged 5-17 years in good health.

The chain employs TRBV6-1 and TRBJ1-5; a possible D gene is TRBD1 (5 bases). The CDR3 length is 14 residues. Germline V CDR1 and CDR2: MNHNS, SASEGT. Trimming pared 6 bases from V and 4 bases from J, leaving 13 bases between. The CDR3 region is CASRPGASNQPQHF. The CDR3 DNA reads as TGTGCCAGCAGACCCGGGGCAAGTAATCAGCCCCAGCATTTT.

This clonotype was counted many times. This sequence joins TRBV11-2 and TRBJ2-4, with 10 positions matching TRBD1. Germline CDR1 and CDR2: SGHAT and FQNNGV. Trimming removed 1 base from V and 0 bases from J; junction bases left unmatched: 9. The CDR3 is 19 residues long. The CDR3 spells CASSLVSGTGDLAKNIQYF. The CDR3 coding sequence is TGTGCCAGCAGCTTAGTCTCCGGGACAGGGGACCTAGCCAAAAACATTCAGTACTTC.

This chain connects TRBV9 to TRBJ2-1; D gene uncertain. Germline V CDR1 and CDR2: SGDLS, YYNGEE. The CDR3 totals 16 residues. V lost 0 bases to trimming and J lost 0 bases, with 10 bases between them. CDR3 residues: CASSVGGVYSYNEQFF. The CDR3 nucleotides read TGTGCCAGCAGCGTAGGGGGTGTATACTCCTACAATGAGCAGTTCTTC.

The V call is TRBV11-2, the J call TRBJ2-1; perhaps TRBD2 as D (6 bases). Looked up from germline, CDR1 is SGHAT and CDR2 is FQNNGV. The CDR3 sequence is 14 residues long. V was cut by 1 base and J by 6 bases, with 10 bases left in between. Written as DNA, the CDR3 is TGTGCCAGCAGCTTAGCGGGAGCGGGCAATGAGCAGTTCTTC. This codes for CASSLAGAGNEQFF. Complete variable domain (other parts from reference TRBV11-2 and TRBJ2-1): EAGVAQSPRYKIIEKRQSVAFWCNPISGHATLYWYQQILGQGPKLLIQFQNNGVVDDSQLPKDRFSAERLKGVDSTLKIQPAKLEDSAVYLCASSLAGAGNEQFFGPGTRLTVL.

The count of this clonotype is one. CDR3: CASSQRGLYNEQFF. For the CDR3, the DNA is TGCGCCAGCAGCCAGAGGGGCCTTTACAATGAGCAGTTCTTC. The V gene is TRBV4-3, the J gene TRBJ2-1; D assignment may be TRBD1 or TRBD2 (5 bases each). Trimming cost V 3 bases and J 4 bases, with 10 bases left between them. This CDR3 is 14 amino acids long. Germline loops: CDR1 LGHNA, CDR2 YSLEER.

This clonotype has just a few counts. The V and J genes are TRBV11-2 and TRBJ1-2; 7 positions agree with TRBD1. The germline CDR1 and CDR2 sequences are SGHAT and FQNNGV. This CDR3 is 12 amino acids long. Trimming cost V 4 bases and J 7 bases; bases outside gene matches: 3. The CDR3 spells CASSYRQGGYTF. The CDR3 DNA is TGTGCCAGCAGCTATCGACAGGGTGGCTACACCTTC.

The rearrangement joins TRBV5-1 to TRBJ1-6, with unresolved D. This CDR3 spans 14 amino acids. CDR1 and CDR2 (germline): SGHRS, YFSETQ. Trimming took 0 bases from V and 7 from J, leaving 8 bases between them. In DNA form, the CDR3 reads TGCGCCAGCAGCTTGGACAGACAAAATTCACCCCTCCACTTT. Protein product: CASSLDRQNSPLHF.

This clonotype has only a few counts. The V call is TRBV28, the J call TRBJ2-6, with 9 bases that match TRBD1. From germline, CDR1 is MDHEN and CDR2 SYDVKM. The CDR3 runs to 18 residues. The J segment lost 2 bases and the V segment lost 1 base, leaving 6 bases of the junction unmatched. The CDR3 DNA follows: TGTGCCAGCAGTTTATCCTCAAACAGGGGGCCTGGGGCCAACGTCCTGACTTTC. As protein: CASSLSSNRGPGANVLTF. Supplemented by reference TRBV28 and TRBJ2-6, the full variable domain reads DVKVTQSSRYLVKRTGEKVFLECVQDMDHENMFWYRQDPGLGLRLIYFSYDVKMKEKGDIPEGYSVSREKKERFSLILESASTNQTSMYLCASSLSSNRGPGANVLTFGAGSRLTVL.

The chain is built from TRBV13 and TRBJ1-6, with 8 bases identical to TRBD1. Trimming removed 5 bases from V and 7 bases from J; junction bases left unmatched: 4. The CDR3 has 14 residues. The V gene's germline CDR1 is PRHDT and CDR2 FYEKMQ (reference sequence). CDR3 in DNA: TGTGCCAGCAGCCAGGGACAGGAAAATTCACCCCTCCACTTT. Its translation is CASSQGQENSPLHF.

This clonotype was counted a few times. This rearrangement joins TRBV3-1 to TRBJ2-4, with D maybe TRBD1 (5 bases). V lost 4 bases to trimming and J lost 3 bases, with 16 bases between them. CDR1 is LGHDT, CDR2 YNNKEL, per germline (reference sequence). The CDR3 is made up of 16 amino acids. In nucleotides, the CDR3 is TGTGCCAGCAGCCTCCAGGGTGGCAGACTCAAAAACATTCAGTACTTC. The encoded protein is CASSLQGGRLKNIQYF.

The chain joins TRBV12-3 or TRBV12-4 to TRBJ2-3; D is possibly TRBD2 (6 bases). Trimming cost V 6 bases and J 4 bases, with 14 bases left between them. The CDR3 totals 14 residues. CDR3: CASSRTGVPDTQYF. The CDR3 region has the DNA TGTGCCAGCAGCCGAACGGGAGTTCCAGATACGCAGTATTTT.

The rearrangement joins TRBV11-2 to TRBJ2-5, with TRBD1 matching 10 bases. Germline V gives CDR1 SGHAT, CDR2 FQNNGV. The CDR3 has 17 residues. Losses at the gene ends were 6 bases for V and 1 base for J; bases not matched to a gene: 11. The CDR3 protein is CASSTRQGALAQETQYF. CDR3 in DNA: TGTGCCAGCAGTACTCGACAGGGGGCGTTGGCCCAAGAGACCCAGTACTTC.

A few counts support this clonotype. The V call is TRBV7-2, the J call TRBJ2-3; D unclear. This CDR3 contains 17 residues. Germline V gene lookup returns CDR1 SGHTA and CDR2 FQGNSA. Trimming shortened V by 0 bases and J by 2 bases, and 15 bases separated the two germline ends. This CDR3 is CASSLAKAKTYTDTQYF. The DNA for the CDR3 is TGTGCCAGCAGCTTAGCGAAGGCCAAAACCTACACAGATACGCAGTATTTT. Full variable domain (missing parts from reference TRBV7-2 and TRBJ2-3): GAGVSQSPSNKVTEKGKDVELRCDPISGHTALYWYRQSLGQGLEFLIYFQGNSAPDKSGLPSDRFSAERTGGSVSTLTIQRTQQEDSAVYLCASSLAKAKTYTDTQYFGPGTRLTVL.

The CDR3 sequence: CASSDGQGAYSPLHF. In DNA, the CDR3 is TGTGCCAGCAGCGACGGACAGGGGGCATATTCACCCCTCCACTTT. V usage is TRBV9 and J usage is TRBJ1-6, with TRBD1 matching over 11 bases. In germline, CDR1 is SGDLS, CDR2 YYNGEE. This CDR3 spans 15 amino acids. The J segment lost 8 bases and the V segment lost 3 bases, leaving 4 bases of the junction unmatched. The entire variable domain, with the rest obtained from reference TRBV9 and TRBJ1-6, is as follows: DSGVTQTPKHLITATGQRVTLRCSPRSGDLSVYWYQQSLDQGLQFLIQYYNGEERAKGNILERFSAQQFPDLHSELNLSSLELGDSALYFCASSDGQGAYSPLHFGNGTRLTVT.

The chain carries TRBV4-1 and TRBJ1-5; possible D gene TRBD1, 5 bases. With 1 base removed from V and 6 bases from J, the gap between germline ends came to 19 bases. This CDR3 is 17 amino acids long. Germline CDR1 reads MGHRA; CDR2 reads YSYEKL. The CDR3 DNA is TGCGCCAGCAGCCAAGGTGGGGCGGGGACCACACCTCAGCCCCAGCATTTT. This codes for CASSQGGAGTTPQPQHF.